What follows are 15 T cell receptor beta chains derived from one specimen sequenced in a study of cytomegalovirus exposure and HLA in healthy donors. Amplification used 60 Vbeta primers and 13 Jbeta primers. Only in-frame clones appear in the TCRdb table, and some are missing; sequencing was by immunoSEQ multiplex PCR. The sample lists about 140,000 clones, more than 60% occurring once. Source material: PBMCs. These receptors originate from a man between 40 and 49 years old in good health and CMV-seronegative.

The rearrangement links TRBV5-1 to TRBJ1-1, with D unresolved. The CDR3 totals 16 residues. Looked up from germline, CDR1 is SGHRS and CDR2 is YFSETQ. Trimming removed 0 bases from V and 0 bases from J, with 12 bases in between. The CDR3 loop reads CASSLGRGIMNTEAFF. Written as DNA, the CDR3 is TGCGCCAGCAGCTTGGGGCGGGGAATCATGAACACTGAAGCTTTCTTT. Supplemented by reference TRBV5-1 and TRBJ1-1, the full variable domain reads KAGVTQTPRYLIKTRGQQVTLSCSPISGHRSVSWYQQTPGQGLQFLFEYFSETQRNKGNFPGRFSGRQFSNSRSEMNVSTLELGDSALYLCASSLGRGIMNTEAFFGQGTRLTVV.

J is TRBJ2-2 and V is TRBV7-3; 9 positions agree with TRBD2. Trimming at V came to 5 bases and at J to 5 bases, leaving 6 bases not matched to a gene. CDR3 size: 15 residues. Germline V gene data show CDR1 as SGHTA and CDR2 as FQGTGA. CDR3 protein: CASSRGTSFTGELFF. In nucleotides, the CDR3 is TGTGCCAGCAGCAGAGGGACTAGCTTTACCGGGGAGCTGTTTTTT.

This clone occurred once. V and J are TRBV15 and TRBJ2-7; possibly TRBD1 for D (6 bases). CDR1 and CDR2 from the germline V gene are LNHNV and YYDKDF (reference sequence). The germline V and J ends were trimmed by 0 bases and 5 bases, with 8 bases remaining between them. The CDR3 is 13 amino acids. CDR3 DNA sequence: TGTGCCACCAGCAGAGACAGGGGCCACGAGCAGTACTTC. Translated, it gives CATSRDRGHEQYF.

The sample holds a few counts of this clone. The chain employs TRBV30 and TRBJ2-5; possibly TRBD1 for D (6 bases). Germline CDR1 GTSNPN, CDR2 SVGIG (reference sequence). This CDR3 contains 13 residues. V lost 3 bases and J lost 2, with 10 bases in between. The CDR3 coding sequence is TGTGCCTGGAGCCCTGGGACACAAGAGACCCAGTACTTC. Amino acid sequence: CAWSPGTQETQYF.

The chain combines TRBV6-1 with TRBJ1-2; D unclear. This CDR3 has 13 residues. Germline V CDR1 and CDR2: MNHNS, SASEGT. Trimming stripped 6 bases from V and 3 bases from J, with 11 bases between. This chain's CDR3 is CASSVTEDYGYTF. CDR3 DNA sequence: TGTGCCAGCAGCGTCACAGAAGACTATGGCTACACCTTC.

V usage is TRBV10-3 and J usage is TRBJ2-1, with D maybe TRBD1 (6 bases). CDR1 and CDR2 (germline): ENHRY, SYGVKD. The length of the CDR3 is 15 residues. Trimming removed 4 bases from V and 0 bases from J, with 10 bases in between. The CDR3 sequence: CAISGQVGSYNEQFF. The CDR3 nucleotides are TGTGCCATCAGTGGACAGGTTGGCTCCTACAATGAGCAGTTCTTC.

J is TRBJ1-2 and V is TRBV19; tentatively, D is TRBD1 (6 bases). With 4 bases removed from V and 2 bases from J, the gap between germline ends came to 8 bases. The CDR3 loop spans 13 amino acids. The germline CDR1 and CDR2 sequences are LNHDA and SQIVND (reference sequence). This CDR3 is CASSRTVNYGYTF. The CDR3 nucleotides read TGTGCCAGTAGTAGGACAGTGAACTATGGCTACACCTTC.

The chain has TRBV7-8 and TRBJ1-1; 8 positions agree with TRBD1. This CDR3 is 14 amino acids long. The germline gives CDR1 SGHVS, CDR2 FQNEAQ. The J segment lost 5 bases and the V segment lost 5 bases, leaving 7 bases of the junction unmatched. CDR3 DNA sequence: TGTGCCAGCAGCGGTACAGGGGGTTGGACTGAAGCTTTCTTT. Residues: CASSGTGGWTEAFF.

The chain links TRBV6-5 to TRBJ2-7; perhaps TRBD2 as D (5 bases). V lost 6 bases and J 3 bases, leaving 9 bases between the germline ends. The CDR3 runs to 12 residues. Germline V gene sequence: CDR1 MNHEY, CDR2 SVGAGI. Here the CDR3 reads CASRDGVYEQYF. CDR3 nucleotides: TGTGCCAGCAGAGACGGGGTCTACGAGCAGTACTTC.

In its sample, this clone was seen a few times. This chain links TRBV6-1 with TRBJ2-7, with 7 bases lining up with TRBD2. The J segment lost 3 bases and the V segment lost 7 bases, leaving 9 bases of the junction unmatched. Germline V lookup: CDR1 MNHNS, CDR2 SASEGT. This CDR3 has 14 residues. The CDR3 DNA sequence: TGTGCCAGCACCTGGGGGAGGGCTCTCTACGAGCAGTACTTC. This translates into CASTWGRALYEQYF.

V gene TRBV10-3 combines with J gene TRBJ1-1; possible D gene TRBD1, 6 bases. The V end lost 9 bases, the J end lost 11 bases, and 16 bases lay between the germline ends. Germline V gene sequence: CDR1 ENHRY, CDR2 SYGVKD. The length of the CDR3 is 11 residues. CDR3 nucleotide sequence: TGTGCCATTATTACAGGGAAGAGGGCTTTCTTT. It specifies CAIITGKRAFF.

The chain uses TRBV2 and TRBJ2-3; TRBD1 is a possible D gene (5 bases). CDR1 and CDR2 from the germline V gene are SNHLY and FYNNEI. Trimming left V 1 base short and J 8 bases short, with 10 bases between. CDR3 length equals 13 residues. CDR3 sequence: CASSEGQGGTQYF. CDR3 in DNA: TGTGCCAGCAGTGAAGGGCAGGGCGGTACGCAGTATTTT.

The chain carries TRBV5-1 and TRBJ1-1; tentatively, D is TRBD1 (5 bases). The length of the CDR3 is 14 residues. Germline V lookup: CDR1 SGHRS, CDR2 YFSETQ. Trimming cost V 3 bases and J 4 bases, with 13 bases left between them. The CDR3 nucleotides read TGCGCCAGCAGCTCTGCAGGGCTCAGCACTGAAGCTTTCTTT. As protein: CASSSAGLSTEAFF.

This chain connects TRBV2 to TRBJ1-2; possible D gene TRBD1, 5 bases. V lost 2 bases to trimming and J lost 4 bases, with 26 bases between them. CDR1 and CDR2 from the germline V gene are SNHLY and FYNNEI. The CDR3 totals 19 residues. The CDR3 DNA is TGTGCCAGCAGTGAACGGCAGGGAGGTTTTTTAATGGTACGCTATGGCTACACCTTC. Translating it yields CASSERQGGFLMVRYGYTF.

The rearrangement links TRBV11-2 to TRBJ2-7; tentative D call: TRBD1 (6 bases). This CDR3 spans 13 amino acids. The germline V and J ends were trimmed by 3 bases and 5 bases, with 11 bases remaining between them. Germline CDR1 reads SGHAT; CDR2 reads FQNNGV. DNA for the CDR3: TGTGCCAGCAGCTTGGACAGTATCGACGAGCAGTACTTC. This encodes CASSLDSIDEQYF.